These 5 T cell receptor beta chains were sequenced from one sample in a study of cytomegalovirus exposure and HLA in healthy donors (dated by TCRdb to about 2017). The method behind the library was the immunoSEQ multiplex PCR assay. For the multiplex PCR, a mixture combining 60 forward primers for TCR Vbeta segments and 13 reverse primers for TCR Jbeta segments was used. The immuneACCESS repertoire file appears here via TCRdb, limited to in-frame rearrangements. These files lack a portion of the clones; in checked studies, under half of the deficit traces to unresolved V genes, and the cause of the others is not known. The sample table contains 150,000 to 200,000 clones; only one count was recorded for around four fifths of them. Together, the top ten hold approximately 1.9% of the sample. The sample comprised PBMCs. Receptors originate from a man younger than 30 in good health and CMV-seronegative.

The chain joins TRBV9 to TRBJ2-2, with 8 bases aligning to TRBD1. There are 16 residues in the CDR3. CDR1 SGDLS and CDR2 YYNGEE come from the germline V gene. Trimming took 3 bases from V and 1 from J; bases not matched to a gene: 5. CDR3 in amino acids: CASSGTGTGNTGELFF. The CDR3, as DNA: TGTGCCAGCAGCGGCACCGGGACAGGGAACACCGGGGAGCTGTTTTTT.

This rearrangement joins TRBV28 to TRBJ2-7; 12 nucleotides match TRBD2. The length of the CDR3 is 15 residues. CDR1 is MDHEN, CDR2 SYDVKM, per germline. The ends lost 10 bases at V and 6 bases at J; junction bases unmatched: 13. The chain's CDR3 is CATSSSGRAKAEQYF. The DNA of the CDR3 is TGTGCCACCTCTTCTAGCGGGAGGGCCAAAGCCGAGCAGTACTTC.

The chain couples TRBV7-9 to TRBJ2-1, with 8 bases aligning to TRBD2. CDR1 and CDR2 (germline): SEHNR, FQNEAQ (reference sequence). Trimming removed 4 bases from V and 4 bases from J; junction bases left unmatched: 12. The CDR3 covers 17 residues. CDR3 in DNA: TGTGCCAGCAGCTCCGTTACTAGCGGCCCTTATTACAATGAGCAGTTCTTC. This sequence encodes CASSSVTSGPYYNEQFF.

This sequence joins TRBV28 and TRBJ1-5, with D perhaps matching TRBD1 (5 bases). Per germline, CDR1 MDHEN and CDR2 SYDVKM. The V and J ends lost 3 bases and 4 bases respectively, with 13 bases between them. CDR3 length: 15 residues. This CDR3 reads CASSLDAGGNQPQHF. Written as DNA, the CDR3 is TGTGCCAGCAGTTTGGATGCGGGGGGAAATCAGCCCCAGCATTTT.

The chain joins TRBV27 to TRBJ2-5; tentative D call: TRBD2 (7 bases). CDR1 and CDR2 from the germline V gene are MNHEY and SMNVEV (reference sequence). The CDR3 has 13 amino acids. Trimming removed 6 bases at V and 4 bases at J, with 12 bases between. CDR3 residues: CASREGGRETQYF. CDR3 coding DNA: TGTGCCAGCAGAGAGGGGGGGCGAGAGACCCAGTACTTC.